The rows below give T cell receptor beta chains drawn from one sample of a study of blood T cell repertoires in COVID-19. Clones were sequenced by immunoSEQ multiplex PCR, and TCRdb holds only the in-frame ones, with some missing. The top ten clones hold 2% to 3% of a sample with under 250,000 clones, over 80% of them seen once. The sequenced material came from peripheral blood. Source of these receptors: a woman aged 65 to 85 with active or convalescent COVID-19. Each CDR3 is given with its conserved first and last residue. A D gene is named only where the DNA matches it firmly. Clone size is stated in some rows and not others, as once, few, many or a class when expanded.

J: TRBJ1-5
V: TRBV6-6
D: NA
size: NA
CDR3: CASSYTGGNQPQHF
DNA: TGTGCCAGCAGTTACACCGGAGGGAATCAGCCCCAGCATTTT

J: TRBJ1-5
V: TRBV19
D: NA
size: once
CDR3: CASSISPAGQPQHF
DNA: TGTGCCAGTAGTATTAGCCCTGCGGGACAGCCCCAGCATTTT

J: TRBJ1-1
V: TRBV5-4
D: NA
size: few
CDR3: CASSLGVPGTEAFF
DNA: TGTGCCAGCAGCTTAGGAGTACCCGGGACTGAAGCTTTCTTT

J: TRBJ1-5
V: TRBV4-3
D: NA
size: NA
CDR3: CASSQELAGAGNQPQHF
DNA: TGCGCCAGCAGCCAAGAATTGGCGGGCGCGGGCAATCAGCCCCAGCATTTT

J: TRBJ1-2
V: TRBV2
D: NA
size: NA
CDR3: CASSTGSSGGYTF
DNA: TGTGCCAGCAGTACAGGGTCATCCGGTGGCTACACCTTC

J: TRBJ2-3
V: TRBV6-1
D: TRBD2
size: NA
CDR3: CASSESGGVSTDTQYF
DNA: TGTGCCAGCAGCGAAAGCGGGGGGGTAAGCACAGATACGCAGTATTTT

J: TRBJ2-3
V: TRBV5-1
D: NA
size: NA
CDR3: CASSLIGRADTQYF
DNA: TGCGCCAGCAGCTTGATCGGGCGGGCAGATACGCAGTATTTT

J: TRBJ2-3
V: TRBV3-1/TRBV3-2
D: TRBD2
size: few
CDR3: CASSPPNSGGTDTQYF
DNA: TGTGCCAGCAGCCCCCCGAATAGCGGGGGCACAGATACGCAGTATTTT

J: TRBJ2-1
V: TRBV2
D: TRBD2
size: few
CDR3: CASRVAGGSKNEQFF
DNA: TGTGCCAGCAGGGTAGCGGGAGGGTCTAAGAATGAGCAGTTCTTC

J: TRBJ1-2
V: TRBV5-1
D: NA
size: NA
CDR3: CASSLGLTGPSGYTF
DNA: TGCGCCAGCAGCTTGGGTCTGACAGGACCGTCGGGCTACACCTTC

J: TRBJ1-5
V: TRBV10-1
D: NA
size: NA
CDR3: CASSERGSPNQPQHF
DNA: TGCGCCAGCAGTGAGAGGGGATCCCCTAATCAGCCCCAGCATTTT